This T cell receptor (beta chain) derives from a study of blood T cell repertoires in COVID-19. Study in general: Some COVID-19 samples were acute and others convalescent; all came from the United States, Italy and Spain.

J lost 6 bases, V lost 2 bases, and 7 bases had no gene match. This CDR3 is built from 14 residues. Germline CDR1 and CDR2: SGHTA and FQGNSA. Authors' analysis steps: Scientists estimated how many nucleated cells there were by amplifying reference gene primers. TCRdb's table, derived via immunoSEQ multiplex PCR, lists solely in-frame clones and lacks some. The DNA gave D and trimming, while V, J and clone size come from that table. The sample holds around 130,000 clones, almost 85% seen once. The clonotype comes from a man between 60 and 75 years old with acute or convalescent COVID-19. V gene TRBV7-2 combines with J gene TRBJ2-7, with 7 bases lining up with TRBD2. Sequenced sample: peripheral blood. The CDR3 protein is CASSLMGGPGEQYF. CDR3 nucleotide sequence: TGTGCCAGCAGCTTAATGGGAGGGCCGGGCGAGCAGTACTTC.